Presented here are 5 T cell receptor beta chains from one specimen sequenced in a study of blood T cell repertoires in COVID-19. Clones were sequenced by immunoSEQ multiplex PCR, and TCRdb holds only the in-frame ones, with some missing. This table has over 150,000 clones, under 90% appearing once. Material: peripheral blood. The source is an elderly woman with active or convalescent COVID-19.

This clone appeared a few times. The rearrangement joins TRBV28 to TRBJ2-1, with 12 bases identical to TRBD2. The CDR3 runs 16 residues. The V and J ends lost 3 bases and 2 bases, in that order; junction bases with no gene match: 2. CDR1 and CDR2 (germline): MDHEN, SYDVKM. CDR3 region: CASSFASGRAYNEQFF. In DNA, the CDR3 is TGTGCCAGCAGTTTTGCTAGCGGGAGGGCCTACAATGAGCAGTTCTTC.

This clone came up a few times. This chain joins TRBV2 and TRBJ2-1; perhaps TRBD1 as D (6 bases). The germline V gene encodes CDR1 SNHLY and CDR2 FYNNEI. V was trimmed by 7 bases and J by 8 bases, leaving 15 bases between them. This CDR3 contains 13 residues. The DNA of the CDR3 is TGTGCCAGCAACAGGGATGCGGTGGATGAGCAGTTCTTC. It yields the protein CASNRDAVDEQFF.

This chain uses TRBV27 with TRBJ2-2, with D possibly being TRBD2 (6 bases). V was cut by 5 bases and J by 0 bases, with 19 bases left in between. The CDR3 sequence is 18 residues long. CDR1 is MNHEY and CDR2 is SMNVEV in the germline V gene (reference sequence). The DNA for the CDR3 is TGTGCCAGCAGTCGGACTACCCCCGGATTCGCGAACACCGGGGAGCTGTTTTTT. It is translated as CASSRTTPGFANTGELFF.

The chain recombines TRBV18 with TRBJ2-3; the D is unclear. CDR3 length: 14 amino acids. Germline CDR1 is KGHSH and CDR2 is LQKENI. Trimming pared 0 bases from V and 5 bases from J, leaving 9 bases between. CDR3 protein: CASSPPTIGDTQYF. DNA for the CDR3: TGTGCCAGCTCACCACCCACTATCGGAGATACGCAGTATTTT. Full variable domain (rest looked up from reference TRBV18 and TRBJ2-3): NAGVMQNPRHLVRRRGQEARLRCSPMKGHSHVYWYRQLPEEGLKFMVYLQKENIIDESGMPKERFSAEFPKEGPSILRIQQVVRGDSAAYFCASSPPTIGDTQYFGPGTRLTVL.

This clone was found many times. The J gene is TRBJ2-2, the V gene TRBV3-1 (or the pseudogene TRBV3-2), with 7 bases matching TRBD1. The germline CDR1 and CDR2 sequences are LGHDT and YNNKEL (reference sequence). Trimming removed 0 bases from V and 4 bases from J; junction bases left unmatched: 11. The CDR3 length is 18 residues. The CDR3: CASSQDQRQGGSTGELFF. The DNA of the CDR3 is TGTGCCAGCAGCCAAGATCAGAGACAGGGTGGTTCCACCGGGGAGCTGTTTTTT.